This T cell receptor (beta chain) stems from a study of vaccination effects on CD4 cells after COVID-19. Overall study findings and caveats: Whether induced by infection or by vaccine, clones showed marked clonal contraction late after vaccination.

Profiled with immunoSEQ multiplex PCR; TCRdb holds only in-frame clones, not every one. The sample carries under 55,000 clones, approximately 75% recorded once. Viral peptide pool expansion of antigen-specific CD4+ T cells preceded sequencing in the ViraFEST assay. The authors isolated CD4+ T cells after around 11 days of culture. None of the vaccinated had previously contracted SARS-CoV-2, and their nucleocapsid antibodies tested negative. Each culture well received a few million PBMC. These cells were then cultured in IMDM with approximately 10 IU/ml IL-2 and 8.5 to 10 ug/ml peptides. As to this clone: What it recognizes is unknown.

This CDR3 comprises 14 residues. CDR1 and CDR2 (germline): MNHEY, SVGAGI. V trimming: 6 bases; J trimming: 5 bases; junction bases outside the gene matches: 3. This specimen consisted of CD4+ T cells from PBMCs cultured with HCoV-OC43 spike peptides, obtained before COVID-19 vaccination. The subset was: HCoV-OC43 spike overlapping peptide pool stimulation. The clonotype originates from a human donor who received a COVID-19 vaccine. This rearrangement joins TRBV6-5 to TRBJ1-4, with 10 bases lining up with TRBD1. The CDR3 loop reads CASRRDRGNEKLFF. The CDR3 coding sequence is TGTGCCAGCAGGAGGGACAGGGGAAATGAAAAACTGTTTTTT.